This T cell receptor (beta chain) was retrieved from a study of OX40 agonist ivuxolimab in advanced cancers. This CDR3 has 14 residues. The V segment lost 7 bases and the J segment 0 bases; nucleotides outside the gene matches: 6. The germline V gene encodes CDR1 GTSNPN and CDR2 SVGIG (reference sequence). Only in-frame clones appear in the TCRdb table, and some are missing; sequencing was by immunoSEQ multiplex PCR. The sample carries tens of thousands of clones, over 75% recorded once. Note on this clone: The sample holds other DNA sequences that translate to the same CDR3.

This TCR came from an adult with an advanced solid tumor such as melanoma, head and neck, liver or kidney cancer. The specimen was CD4+ or CD8+ T cells sorted from blood, collected in a trial of the OX40 agonist ivuxolimab. This chain uses TRBV30 with TRBJ2-3; 8 bases fit TRBD2. The CDR3 reads CALGSGISTDTQYF. In DNA, the CDR3 is TGTGCCTTGGGTAGCGGGATCAGCACAGATACGCAGTATTTT. The whole variable domain, remainder taken from reference TRBV30 and TRBJ2-3, is SQTIHQWPATLVQPVGSPLSLECTVEGTSNPNLYWYRQAAGRGLQLLFYSVGIGQISSEVPQNLSASRPQDRQFILSSKKLLLSDSGFYLCALGSGISTDTQYFGPGTRLTVL.